The next 14 T cell receptor beta chains were all read from a single sample in a study of tumor-infiltrating lymphocytes in primary liver carcinoma. TCR beta cDNA was reverse-transcribed from approximately 0.45 ug of total RNA. The reaction used a constant-region primer and ProtoScript II reverse transcriptase. For TCR beta, libraries were produced by three nested multiplex PCR rounds using slightly modified ARM-PCR. The first two PCR rounds, roughly 10 cycles each, used TRBV1-TRBV30 forward primers and a C-beta reverse primer. Using its own MiXCR run on the multiplex PCR reads, TCRdb lists one record per CDR3 protein. The repertoire consists of fewer than 350,000 distinct CDR3 sequences, with less than 75% occurring once and the leading ten covering roughly 9%. The blood RNA (from unsorted whole blood) was obtained, and germline DNA was also extracted. Sequencing input: peripheral blood. These receptors all come from a man between 35 and 55 years old with primary liver carcinoma and hepatitis B virus infection.

In this sample, this clonotype turned up many times. V is TRBV4-1 and J is TRBJ2-7; D gene ambiguous. This CDR3 contains 13 residues. CDR1 MGHRA and CDR2 YSYEKL come from the germline V gene. V gave up 4 bases and J gave up 0 bases, with 7 bases separating them. In DNA, the CDR3 is TGCGCCAGCAGCCTCAGGAGCTCCTACGAGCAGTACTTC. It encodes CASSLRSSYEQYF.

As concerns this clonotype: This may be a read error: a much more frequent sequence differs by one nucleotide. V gene TRBV6-1 combines with J gene TRBJ2-3, with 12 bases fitting TRBD1. CDR1 and CDR2 from the germline V gene are MNHNS and SASEGT. The CDR3 has 15 amino acids. Trimming took 10 bases from V and 5 from J; bases not matched to a gene: 10. CDR3 DNA sequence: TGTGCCAACAGATCCGGGACAGGGGGCGTAGATACGCAGTATTTT. It codes for CANRSGTGGVDTQYF.

Of note for this clonotype: At one of its ends the junction is not consistent with the germline gene, which may arise from a read error. V and J are TRBV6-5 and TRBJ2-2; the match to TRBD2 covers 7 bases. The CDR3 contains 14 residues. CDR1 and CDR2 (germline): MNHEY, SVGAGI. The CDR3 DNA is TGTGGCAGCGTCCGGGACTACGGCTCCGGTGAGCTGTTTTTT. This sequence encodes CGSVRDYGSGELFF.

V and J are TRBV5-4 and TRBJ2-5; TRBD2 matches at 12 bases. The CDR3 extends over 14 amino acids. Germline-derived CDR1 and CDR2 are SGHNT and YYREEE (reference sequence). J gave up 6 bases and V 3 bases, and 3 bases lay outside the gene matches. CDR3 amino acids: CASSWTSGTKTQYF. DNA of the CDR3: TGTGCCAGCAGCTGGACTAGCGGGACGAAGACCCAGTACTTC. The variable domain in full, with the rest retrieved from reference TRBV5-4 and TRBJ2-5, is ETGVTQSPTHLIKTRGQQVTLRCSSQSGHNTVSWYQQALGQGPQFIFQYYREEENGRGNFPPRFSGLQFPNYSSELNVNALELDDSALYLCASSWTSGTKTQYFGPGTRLLVL.

Details on this clonotype: At one of its ends the junction is not consistent with the germline gene, which may arise from a read error. The rearrangement uses TRBV11-2 and TRBJ2-3; TRBD2 aligns across 11 bases. The length of the CDR3 is 16 residues. Germline values: CDR1 SGHAT, CDR2 FQNNGV. CDR3: CASSLRGLADTDTRYF. In DNA form, the CDR3 reads TGTGCCAGCAGCTTGAGGGGACTAGCGGACACAGATACGCGGTATTTT.

The gene calls are TRBV5-5 and TRBJ2-3; tentatively, D is TRBD1 or TRBD2 (5 bases each). V lost 0 bases and J lost 6, with 17 bases in between. CDR1 and CDR2 (germline): SGHKS, YYEKEE (reference sequence). The CDR3 is 16 residues long. The DNA of the CDR3 is TGTGCCAGCAGCTTGGCCGGGACGCAGGTTTCGGATACGCAGTATTTT. Translated, it gives CASSLAGTQVSDTQYF.

As for this clonotype: The junction and the germline gene differ at one end; a read error may be behind it. The chain couples TRBV30 to TRBJ2-3, with 14 bases identical to TRBD2. This CDR3 comprises 15 residues. The V gene's germline CDR1 is GTSNPN and CDR2 SVGIG (reference sequence). The CDR3 DNA follows: TGTGCCTGGAGCCGGACTAGCGGGAGGATAGATACACAGTATTTT. This sequence encodes CAWSRTSGRIDTQYF. The full variable domain, in which reference TRBV30 and TRBJ2-3 provide the parts outside the CDR3, is SQTIHQWPATLVQPVGSPLSLECTVEGTSNPNLYWYRQAAGRGLQLLFYSVGIGQISSEVPQNLSASRPQDRQFILSSKKLLLSDSGFYLCAWSRTSGRIDTQYFGPGTRLTVL.

Regarding this clonotype: This may be a read error, as it is one base from a much larger clone. CDR3 sequence reads: CAISESGLTGDDEQFF. The DNA for the CDR3 is TGTGCCATCAGTGAGTCGGGACTAACGGGTGACGATGAGCAGTTCTTC. V usage is TRBV10-3 and J usage is TRBJ2-1; 7 nucleotides match TRBD2. Germline V gives CDR1 ENHRY, CDR2 SYGVKD. This CDR3 comprises 16 residues. After removal of 0 bases from V and 8 bases from J, the junction contained 10 bases not matched to a gene.

This clonotype was picked up many times. V and J are TRBV4-2 and TRBJ1-5; D is possibly TRBD1 (5 bases). The germline V gene encodes CDR1 LGHNA and CDR2 YNFKEQ. Between the trimmed V and J ends, which lost 0 bases and 6 bases, there was a span of 21 bases. This CDR3 comprises 18 residues. The CDR3, as DNA: TGTGCCAGCAGCCAAGATAGGGCAGGGAAGGCGTTGAGTCAGCCCCAGCATTTT. Its translation: CASSQDRAGKALSQPQHF.

DNA for the CDR3: TGTGCCAGCGCCGGGACAGGGGGATTTGAAGCTTTCTTT. This gives the protein CASAGTGGFEAFF. The chain recombines TRBV19 with TRBJ1-1; 11 positions agree with TRBD1. Germline V gives CDR1 LNHDA, CDR2 SQIVND (reference sequence). The CDR3 length is 13 residues. V was clipped by 9 bases and J by 7 bases; unmatched bases: 7.

As for this clonotype: The junction does not match germline at one end; this may be a read error. V and J are TRBV4-2 and TRBJ2-1; D is undetermined. CDR1 and CDR2 (germline): LGHNA, YNFKEQ. This CDR3 is 15 amino acids long. CDR3 sequence: CANSQEASPYNKQFF. The CDR3 nucleotides are TGTGCCAACAGCCAAGAGGCCAGCCCCTACAATAAGCAGTTCTTC.

In the case of this clonotype: The CDR3 end shows no conserved phenylalanine or tryptophan, and so a read error is likely. This chain links TRBV6-1 with TRBJ2-2, with a possible D match to TRBD2 (7 bases). Germline-derived CDR1 and CDR2 are MNHNS and SASEGT. This CDR3 comprises 17 residues. The V end was cut by 5 bases, the J end by 0 bases, with 16 bases between. CDR3 sequence (DNA): TGTGCCAGCAGTCATGGGGGGGCTATAGCGAACACCGGGGAGCTGTTTGTT. As protein: CASSHGGAIANTGELFV.

This clonotype was recorded at least ten times. This sequence joins TRBV6-5 and TRBJ2-1, with TRBD2 as a possible D gene (5 bases). The CDR3 loop spans 12 amino acids. CDR1 and CDR2 from the germline V gene are MNHEY and SVGAGI. Deletions cut 0 bases from V and 11 bases from J, with 8 bases between. CDR3 in DNA: TGTGCCAGCAGTTACTCGGAGGAAAAGCAGTTCTTC. This translates into CASSYSEEKQFF.

This clonotype came up many times. The chain has TRBV12-3 or TRBV12-4 and TRBJ2-7; TRBD2 agrees at 7 bases. With 2 bases clipped from V and 4 bases from J, the junction kept 2 bases outside the gene matches. This CDR3 has 13 residues. CDR3 bases: TGTGCCAGCAGTTTAATGGGGGGGTACGAGCAGTACTTC. This sequence encodes CASSLMGGYEQYF.